This TCR beta chain was recorded in a study of immune heterogeneity within non-small cell lung tumors (dated by TCRdb to 2017 to 2018). In terms of the full investigation: By histology, the tumors included nine to eleven non-squamous carcinomas, several squamous cell carcinomas and 1 tumor not otherwise specified. The study combined whole-exome sequencing, RNA-seq and TCR beta repertoire sequencing of multiple spatially distinct regions from each NSCLC tumor to examine intratumoral immune heterogeneity. TCR repertoires were analyzed from roughly 62 tumor loci of some 16 patients, whereas transcriptome data were available for only roughly 40 loci from 12 to 13 patients. Neoantigen binding to each patient's HLA alleles was predicted with netMHCpan-3.0 for mutant peptides of 8 to 11 amino acids. General study outcomes and caveats: Identical dominant CDR3B clonotypes recurred across loci within a patient, yet different tumor locations also harbored unique high-frequency clones. Local T-cell repertoire clonality showed a statistically significant but moderate positive correlation with local tumor mutational burden (R around 0.35). Individual patients mostly had different high-frequency TCR beta clonotypes.

For the TCR template, genomic DNA was extracted from bulk tumor tissue, and approximately 600 ng of gDNA was amplified for each sample. During surgery, multiple biopsies were taken from each primary tumor and placed as far apart as possible within the tumor mass. Patients in the study cohort, which was described as untreated, were newly diagnosed NSCLC cases going through curative surgery. Donors were fewer than 18 newly diagnosed non-small cell lung cancer patients undergoing surgery with curative intent. Two independent pathologists examined the resected tumor masses. Sequencing was performed only on DNA and RNA samples of high quality. A multiplex PCR system amplified the TCR beta CDR3 region, with a first 10-cycle round using 32 V-gene forward and 13 J-gene reverse primers. The first PCR round was done with a QIAGEN Multiplex PCR Kit, and the primer sequences were filed in Chinese patent CN105087789A. Illumina universal primers were attached in a second round of PCR run with the Phusion High-Fidelity PCR Kit. TCR libraries were paired-end sequenced at 151 bp read length on the Illumina HiSeq X Ten platform. The authors' pipeline ran thus. Reads lacking multiplex PCR primers were removed with Cutadapt, read pairs were merged with PEAR, and CDR3 regions were called with MiXCR default settings. Shannon entropy measured repertoire diversity, and clonality was calculated as one minus the Shannon entropy divided by the ln of the count of productive unique sequences. Clonotypes at a frequency of at least 0.5% were defined as dominant or high-frequency T-cell clones. TCRdb trimmed public reads at Q25 via fastp, called clones via MiXCR and kept in-frame beta chains. Rows are unified per CDR3 protein, each entry keeping the most common DNA and genes. TCRdb, not the original authors, processed these V and J calls. Here the sample has some 5,500 distinct CDR3 sequences; more than 15% occur a single time. The ten largest clones take up less than 4.5% of the sample.

V and J are trimmed by 6 bases and 0 bases, and the gene matches miss 8 bases of the junction. The germline V gene (reference sequence) sets CDR1 to DFQATT and CDR2 to SNEGSKA. Its CDR3 holds 15 amino acids, cysteine through phenylalanine. Left in the record is the CDR3 DNA by itself, 45 bases read in frame from the first base. There are a few counts of this clonotype. Its recognized antigen is unknown. Qualities for individual bases were not recorded, and no much larger clone is one base off. The TCR originated in a man in his forties with non-small cell lung cancer. This sequence uses TRBV20-1 and TRBJ2-3, with 8 bases matching TRBD2. The sequenced sample consisted of lung tumor tissue. The DNA is TGCAGTGCCACTACTAGCGGAGCTAGCACAGATACGCAGTATTTT. The translation is CSATTSGASTDTQYF.